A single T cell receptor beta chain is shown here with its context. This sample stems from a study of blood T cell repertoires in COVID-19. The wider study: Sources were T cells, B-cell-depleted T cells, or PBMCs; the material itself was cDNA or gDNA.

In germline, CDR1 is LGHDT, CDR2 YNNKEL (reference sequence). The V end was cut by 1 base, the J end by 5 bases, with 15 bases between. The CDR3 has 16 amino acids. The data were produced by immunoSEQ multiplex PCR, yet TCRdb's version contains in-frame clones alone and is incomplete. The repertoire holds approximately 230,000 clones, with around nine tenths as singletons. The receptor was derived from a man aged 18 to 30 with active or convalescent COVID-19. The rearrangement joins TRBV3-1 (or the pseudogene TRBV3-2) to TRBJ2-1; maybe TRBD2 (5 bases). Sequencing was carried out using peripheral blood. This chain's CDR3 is CASSQARRLGHNEQFF. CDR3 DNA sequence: TGTGCCAGCAGCCAAGCAAGGAGGCTAGGCCACAATGAGCAGTTCTTC.